This T cell receptor beta chain was sequenced in a study of chemoradiotherapy in HPV16-positive cancers. General study results and limits: Candidate HPV-specific clones and E7-related TCR motifs grew in tumor during treatment.

Germline values: CDR1 GTSNPN, CDR2 SVGIG (reference sequence). V was cut by 5 bases and J by 5 bases, with 9 bases left in between. The CDR3 consists of 11 residues. Clones were sequenced by immunoSEQ multiplex PCR, and TCRdb holds only the in-frame ones, with some missing. The table includes about 17,000 clones, 90% detected once. Over chemoradiotherapy, repertoires were sampled more than once. Points on this clone: Its antigen remains unknown.

The chain is built from TRBV30 and TRBJ1-2; TRBD1 is a possible D gene (5 bases). Specimen: blood, collected from a patient who underwent chemoradiotherapy. The source of this sequence is a human donor with HPV-associated anogenital cancer. CDR3 sequence: CAWGGGYGYTF. DNA for the CDR3: TGTGCCTGGGGCGGGGGATATGGCTACACCTTC.